Below, 8 T cell receptor beta chains from the same sample are listed, as sequenced in a study of radiotherapy plus CTLA-4 blockade in lung cancer. The protocol was immunoSEQ multiplex PCR, while the TCRdb copy is restricted to in-frame clones and leaves out a portion. The sample consists of some 50,000 clones, 76% of them appearing once. The specimen was peripheral blood, collected from a patient treated with radiotherapy plus ipilimumab. These receptors were taken from a human donor with non-small cell lung cancer who had stable disease on radiotherapy plus ipilimumab.

This chain links TRBV9 with TRBJ1-5; TRBD1 aligns across 7 bases. The CDR3 has 13 amino acids. Looked up from germline, CDR1 is SGDLS and CDR2 is YYNGEE. V lost 2 bases, J lost 7 bases, and 3 bases stayed unmatched. CDR3 DNA sequence: TGTGCCAGCAGCGTCGGGACAGTCCAGCCCCAGCATTTT. This translates into CASSVGTVQPQHF. The whole variable domain, remainder taken from reference TRBV9 and TRBJ1-5, is DSGVTQTPKHLITATGQRVTLRCSPRSGDLSVYWYQQSLDQGLQFLIQYYNGEERAKGNILERFSAQQFPDLHSELNLSSLELGDSALYFCASSVGTVQPQHFGDGTRLSIL.

The chain has TRBV20-1 and TRBJ2-7; either TRBD1 or TRBD2 may supply D (5 bases each). Germline CDR1 and CDR2: DFQATT and SNEGSKA (reference sequence). Trimming cost V 3 bases and J 4 bases, with 7 bases left between them. The CDR3 spans 11 residues. CDR3 residues: CSARGVYEQYV. DNA of the CDR3: TGCAGTGCTAGGGGGGTATACGAGCAGTACGTC.

The rearrangement joins TRBV9 to TRBJ2-1; D possibly uses TRBD1 or TRBD2 (6 bases each). V gave up 0 bases and J gave up 3 bases, with 16 bases separating them. The CDR3 covers 17 residues. The germline V gene has CDR1 SGDLS and CDR2 YYNGEE. CDR3 nucleotide sequence: TGTGCCAGCAGCGTAGAAGGAGGGGTAGGGGGCTACAATGAGCAGTTCTTC. Encoded protein: CASSVEGGVGGYNEQFF.

In nucleotides, the CDR3 is TGCGCCAGCAGCCAGCCTACCCCCTTGGGGCTGAACACTGAAGCTTTCTTT. This encodes CASSQPTPLGLNTEAFF. The chain is built from TRBV4-1 and TRBJ1-1; a possible D gene is TRBD1 (5 bases). The germline gives CDR1 MGHRA, CDR2 YSYEKL. The CDR3 length is 17 residues. V gave up 3 bases and J gave up 0 bases, with 17 bases separating them.

This chain connects TRBV5-6 to TRBJ1-5; D gene ambiguous. CDR1 SGHDT and CDR2 YYEEEE come from the germline V gene. The V end lost 1 base, the J end lost 0 bases, and 2 bases lay between the germline ends. The CDR3 contains 13 residues. The CDR3 spells CASSLSSNQPQHF. The CDR3 DNA reads as TGTGCCAGCAGCTTGAGTAGCAATCAGCCCCAGCATTTT. Looking up the rest from reference TRBV5-6 and TRBJ1-5 gives the full variable domain: DAGVTQSPTHLIKTRGQQVTLRCSPKSGHDTVSWYQQALGQGPQFIFQYYEEEERQRGNFPDRFSGHQFPNYSSELNVNALLLGDSALYLCASSLSSNQPQHFGDGTRLSIL.

V is TRBV5-1 and J is TRBJ1-4; D perhaps matches TRBD1 (6 bases). Per the germline V gene, CDR1 is SGHRS and CDR2 is YFSETQ. V was trimmed by 1 base and J by 8 bases, leaving 12 bases between them. This CDR3 comprises 14 residues. CDR3 bases: TGCGCCAGCAGCTTGTCGGGGGCGCGAGAAAAACTGTTTTTT. Protein: CASSLSGAREKLFF.

V and J are TRBV27 and TRBJ1-5; unclear D gene. V gave up 5 bases and J gave up 4 bases, with 6 bases separating them. CDR3 length: 12 amino acids. Germline V CDR1 and CDR2: MNHEY, SMNVEV (reference sequence). The DNA of the CDR3 is TGTGCCAGCAGTCCGCTAAATCAGCCCCAGCATTTT. This gives the protein CASSPLNQPQHF.

The J gene is TRBJ1-2, the V gene TRBV14; no reliable D call. Germline assignment: CDR1 SGHDN and CDR2 FVKESK. V gave up 3 bases and J gave up 1 base, with 6 bases separating them. The CDR3 extends over 13 amino acids. The CDR3 nucleotides are TGTGCCAGCAGCCAGCAGGTTAACTATGGCTACACCTTC. This encodes CASSQQVNYGYTF.